Below are 30 T cell receptor beta chains sequenced from a single sample in a study of T-cell reconstitution after alpha-beta-depleted transplantation in children. The TCRbeta library incorporated unique molecular identifiers. TCRdb re-derived calls from the PCR reads in MiXCR, one entry per CDR3 protein. The sample consists of a few hundred thousand distinct CDR3 sequences, around 8.9% of them appearing once. The sequences come from PBMCs from the stem cell graft donor, collected from the stem cell graft. The source of these receptors is a human donor who donated a stem cell graft to a child with SCID.

This clonotype was recorded many times. The chain has TRBV7-9 and TRBJ2-1; a weak D match, TRBD2 (5 bases). The CDR3 is 12 residues long. CDR1 SEHNR and CDR2 FQNEAQ come from the germline V gene (reference sequence). Trimming removed 5 bases at V and 9 bases at J, with 11 bases between. The CDR3 reads CASSLGLAEQFF. CDR3 in DNA: TGTGCCAGCAGCCTCGGACTCGCTGAGCAGTTCTTC.

This clonotype has ten or more counts. The genes are TRBV6-5 and TRBJ2-2; no reliable D call. Germline values: CDR1 MNHEY, CDR2 SVGAGI. Trimming took off 0 bases at V and 8 bases at J, with 13 bases between the two ends. The CDR3 sequence is 15 residues long. CDR3 protein: CASSYSVGIDGELFF. CDR3 nucleotide sequence: TGTGCCAGCAGTTACTCGGTGGGGATTGATGGGGAGCTGTTTTTT.

This clonotype was picked up many times. The V and J genes are TRBV20-1 and TRBJ2-7, with 9 bases matching TRBD1. Trimming removed 5 bases from V and 5 bases from J; junction bases left unmatched: 4. From germline, CDR1 is DFQATT and CDR2 SNEGSKA (reference sequence). The CDR3 totals 12 residues. In DNA, the CDR3 is TGCAGTGCTCAGGGACAGGGCGACGAGCAGTACTTC. Residues: CSAQGQGDEQYF.

The chain joins TRBV2 to TRBJ1-2, with 8 positions matching TRBD1. CDR1 SNHLY and CDR2 FYNNEI come from the germline V gene. The CDR3 length is 13 residues. Trimming at V came to 3 bases and at J to 3 bases, leaving 0 bases not matched to a gene. This CDR3 reads CASSEDRDYGYTF. For the CDR3, the DNA is TGTGCCAGCAGTGAGGACAGGGACTATGGCTACACCTTC.

The table lists this clonotype with many counts. This sequence joins TRBV20-1 and TRBJ1-1; no firm D call. Germline CDR1 reads DFQATT; CDR2 reads SNEGSKA (reference sequence). The CDR3 has 12 residues. V was pared by 1 base and J by 4 bases, with 7 bases between. The CDR3 nucleotides read TGCAGTGCTAGAGTCGGAGGCACTGAAGCTTTCTTT. Amino acid sequence: CSARVGGTEAFF.

This clonotype was detected many times. The chain has TRBV6-2 or TRBV6-3 and TRBJ2-5, with a weak D call TRBD1 (6 bases). The CDR3 covers 13 residues. Trimming shortened V by 10 bases and J by 7 bases, and 19 bases separated the two germline ends. CDR1 and CDR2 (germline): MNHEY, SVGEGT. DNA for the CDR3: TGTGCCACCCGGGGACAACGAGGTGCGACCCAGTACTTC. It encodes CATRGQRGATQYF.

This clonotype has a count of ten or more. V gene TRBV12-3 or TRBV12-4 combines with J gene TRBJ2-5, with TRBD1 as a possible D gene (6 bases). V shed 7 bases and J shed 4 bases, with 13 bases lying between them. The CDR3 is made up of 13 amino acids. The CDR3 region has the DNA TGTGCCAGCACCCTTACAGGGACAGAGACCCAGTACTTC. Translating it yields CASTLTGTETQYF.

This clonotype has ten or more counts. V and J are TRBV5-1 and TRBJ1-5, with a possible D match to TRBD1 (5 bases). CDR3 length equals 14 residues. Germline CDR1 is SGHRS and CDR2 is YFSETQ. Trimming pared 4 bases from V and 2 bases from J, leaving 10 bases between. The CDR3 DNA follows: TGCGCCAGCAGCCGGGGGGATGGCAATCAGCCCCAGCATTTT. Protein sequence: CASSRGDGNQPQHF.

Ten or more counts support this clonotype. The chain uses TRBV4-2 and TRBJ2-7; 7 nucleotides agree with TRBD1. The germline V gene has CDR1 LGHNA and CDR2 YNFKEQ. V was clipped by 1 base and J by 5 bases; unmatched bases: 8. CDR3 size: 15 residues. CDR3: CASSQVPTGTHEQYF. The DNA for the CDR3 is TGTGCCAGCAGCCAAGTCCCGACAGGGACCCACGAGCAGTACTTC.

This clonotype was seen repeatedly, ten times or more. The chain combines TRBV20-1 with TRBJ1-4, with TRBD1 as a possible D gene (5 bases). The germline V and J ends were trimmed by 6 bases and 8 bases, with 22 bases remaining between them. From germline, CDR1 is DFQATT and CDR2 SNEGSKA (reference sequence). The CDR3 is 15 residues long. The CDR3 DNA follows: TGCAGTGCAATCGACTGGGGCCCTACGGACGAAAAACTGTTTTTT. Protein: CSAIDWGPTDEKLFF.

This clonotype was recorded many times. The chain combines TRBV5-1 with TRBJ2-3; D is perhaps TRBD1 (6 bases). The germline CDR1 and CDR2 sequences are SGHRS and YFSETQ. V gave up 3 bases and J gave up 4 bases, with 15 bases separating them. This CDR3 region has 15 residues. This CDR3 reads CASSSIAGAPDTQYF. CDR3 coding DNA: TGCGCCAGCAGCTCTATTGCAGGGGCCCCAGATACGCAGTATTTT.

This clonotype was observed at least ten times. The chain carries TRBV24-1 and TRBJ2-5; unclear D gene. Trimming left V 2 bases short and J 3 bases short, with 15 bases between. CDR3 length equals 16 residues. Per the germline V gene, CDR1 is KGHDR and CDR2 is SFDVKD. The CDR3: CATSDSPGGTKETQYF. Here the CDR3 DNA reads TGTGCCACCAGTGATTCCCCAGGCGGTACCAAAGAGACCCAGTACTTC.

In this sample, this clonotype turned up many times. J is TRBJ1-6 and V is TRBV7-2; 8 bases are shared with TRBD1. This CDR3 region has 15 residues. With 4 bases clipped from V and 9 bases from J, the junction kept 8 bases outside the gene matches. CDR1 and CDR2 (germline): SGHTA, FQGNSA. The CDR3, as DNA: TGTGCCAGCAGCTCCCACAGGGGGGTTGTTTCACCCCTCCACTTT. It specifies CASSSHRGVVSPLHF. Variable domain in full (rest from reference TRBV7-2 and TRBJ1-6): GAGVSQSPSNKVTEKGKDVELRCDPISGHTALYWYRQSLGQGLEFLIYFQGNSAPDKSGLPSDRFSAERTGGSVSTLTIQRTQQEDSAVYLCASSSHRGVVSPLHFGNGTRLTVT.

This clonotype was seen many times. The chain is built from TRBV7-2 and TRBJ1-1; possible D gene TRBD1, 5 bases. CDR1 SGHTA and CDR2 FQGNSA come from the germline V gene. V was shortened by 4 bases and J by 0 bases, with 9 bases between the two germline ends. There are 14 residues in the CDR3. CDR3 DNA sequence: TGTGCCAGCAGCTGGCGGGGGATGAACACTGAAGCTTTCTTT. Its translation is CASSWRGMNTEAFF.

At least ten counts were recorded for this clonotype. The rearrangement joins TRBV7-9 to TRBJ1-2; D possibly corresponds to TRBD1 (5 bases). The V gene lost 4 bases and the J gene lost 4 bases, with 10 bases spanning the gap. The germline CDR1 and CDR2 sequences are SEHNR and FQNEAQ (reference sequence). The CDR3 loop spans 13 amino acids. In DNA, the CDR3 is TGTGCCAGCAGCTCCAATCAGGGCTATGGCTACACCTTC. It encodes CASSSNQGYGYTF.

This clonotype was recorded many times. The chain employs TRBV10-3 and TRBJ2-7, with 13 bases matching TRBD2. The CDR3 covers 16 residues. V dropped 6 bases and J dropped 2; count of bases not matched to a gene: 7. Germline CDR1 reads ENHRY; CDR2 reads SYGVKD. CDR3 in amino acids: CAISRTSGGSTYEQYF. The CDR3 DNA reads as TGTGCCATCAGCCGGACTAGCGGGGGATCTACCTACGAGCAGTACTTC.

This clonotype was seen repeatedly, ten times or more. J is TRBJ1-6 and V is TRBV12-3 or TRBV12-4; TRBD1 might be the D (5 bases). The CDR3 runs 15 residues. With 6 bases removed from V and 7 bases from J, the gap between germline ends came to 16 bases. The chain's CDR3 is CASRLQGTMNSPLHF. The CDR3 DNA reads as TGTGCCAGCAGGCTTCAGGGAACTATGAATTCACCCCTCCACTTT.

This clonotype came up many times. The J gene is TRBJ1-5, the V gene TRBV6-2 or TRBV6-3, with a tentative D call TRBD1 (6 bases). The CDR3 is 18 residues long. Trimming cost V 5 bases and J 5 bases, with 25 bases left between them. The germline V gene has CDR1 MNHEY and CDR2 SVGEGT. The CDR3 nucleotides are TGTGCCAGCAGTAAGGGGGTCGGTACCCAACGGAGCGATCAGCCCCAGCATTTT. Amino acids: CASSKGVGTQRSDQPQHF.

This clonotype was seen many times. The chain joins TRBV20-1 to TRBJ1-1; D call uncertain. V dropped 3 bases and J dropped 5 bases, with 13 bases sitting between them. Germline CDR1 and CDR2: DFQATT and SNEGSKA (reference sequence). This CDR3 is 13 amino acids long. In DNA form, the CDR3 reads TGCAGTGCTAGGGGCCGGGTAGGGACTGAAGCTTTCTTT. It codes for CSARGRVGTEAFF.

This clonotype was recorded a few times. Here the CDR3 reads CAWSRAGYQETQYF. The CDR3, as DNA: TGTGCCTGGAGTCGAGCAGGGTACCAAGAGACCCAGTACTTC. The chain uses TRBV30 and TRBJ2-5; D may be TRBD1 (5 bases). The CDR3 sequence is 14 residues long. Trimming took 2 bases from V and 0 from J, leaving 10 bases between them. CDR1 and CDR2 from the germline V gene are GTSNPN and SVGIG (reference sequence). The variable domain in full, completed from reference TRBV30 and TRBJ2-5, reads SQTIHQWPATLVQPVGSPLSLECTVEGTSNPNLYWYRQAAGRGLQLLFYSVGIGQISSEVPQNLSASRPQDRQFILSSKKLLLSDSGFYLCAWSRAGYQETQYFGPGTRLLVL.

This clonotype was observed once. A clone one base away is much larger, so this may be a read error. CDR3 coding DNA: TGCAGCGTTGGGGAGGGTCCCTACGCGCAGTACTTC. It translates to CSVGEGPYAQYF. This chain links TRBV29-1 with TRBJ2-7, with TRBD2 matching over 7 bases. This CDR3 is 12 amino acids long. The germline V gene has CDR1 SQVTM and CDR2 ANQGSEA.

Remarks on this clonotype: With a much larger clone just one base away, this may be a read error. The chain has TRBV6-1 and TRBJ2-1, with 7 bases fitting TRBD2. The CDR3 contains 14 residues. Germline loops: CDR1 MNHNS, CDR2 SASEGT. The CDR3 coding sequence is TGTGCCAGCAGTCGCCTAGCGGACCTCAATGAGCAGGTCTTC. It encodes CASSRLADLNEQVF.

This clonotype was seen many times. The chain links TRBV2 to TRBJ1-5; D is uncertain. V dropped 1 base and J dropped 5 bases, with 3 bases sitting between them. This CDR3 is built from 12 residues. CDR1 and CDR2 (germline): SNHLY, FYNNEI. CDR3 nucleotides: TGTGCCAGCAGTGAAGAGGATCAGCCCCAGCATTTT. Translated, it gives CASSEEDQPQHF.

With regard to this clonotype: A read error may explain this, as a much larger clone is one base away. J is TRBJ2-4 and V is TRBV19, with 9 bases matching TRBD2. The germline CDR1 and CDR2 sequences are LNHDA and SQIVND (reference sequence). V was pared by 7 bases and J by 0 bases, with 10 bases of the junction left unmatched. The CDR3 contains 17 residues. The CDR3 reads CASMGASGALAKNIQYF. CDR3 in DNA: TGTGCCAGTATGGGGGCTAGCGGGGCTCTAGCCAAAAACATTCAGTACTTC.

This clonotype has just a few counts. This chain links TRBV7-3 with TRBJ1-3; D remains ambiguous. Trimming cost V 5 bases and J 2 bases, with 7 bases left between them. CDR1 is SGHTA, CDR2 FQGTGA, per germline. This CDR3 comprises 13 residues. The CDR3 nucleotides read TGTGCCAGCAGCCCCTTTCCTGGAAACACCATATATTTT. It is translated as CASSPFPGNTIYF.

This clonotype was seen at least ten times. This chain joins TRBV20-1 and TRBJ2-7; 7 positions agree with TRBD1. V shed 4 bases, J shed 0 bases, and the junction held 3 bases outside the gene matches. The CDR3 length is 13 residues. Germline V CDR1 and CDR2: DFQATT, SNEGSKA (reference sequence). CDR3 sequence (DNA): TGCAGTGCTATCCGGGACAGCTCCTACGAGCAGTACTTC. Its translation: CSAIRDSSYEQYF.

This clonotype came up many times. The chain has TRBV5-5 and TRBJ2-1, with TRBD1 matching 12 bases. V lost 2 bases, J lost 8 bases, and 2 bases stayed unmatched. This CDR3 is 14 amino acids long. Germline V CDR1 and CDR2: SGHKS, YYEKEE (reference sequence). CDR3 in DNA: TGTGCCAGCAGCTTAGGGACAGGGGGCGATGAGCAGTTCTTC. Amino acid sequence: CASSLGTGGDEQFF.

This clonotype was seen many times. At one boundary the junction diverges from the germline segment, which might be a read error. The chain links TRBV5-1 to TRBJ1-3; 7 bases map to TRBD1. The CDR3 length is 14 residues. Germline V gene sequence: CDR1 SGHRS, CDR2 YFSETQ. DNA for the CDR3: TGTGCCAGCAGTCTACAGGGGTCTGGAAACACCATATATTTT. Protein: CASSLQGSGNTIYF.

The genes are TRBV5-5 and TRBJ1-1; D remains ambiguous. Germline V gene lookup returns CDR1 SGHKS and CDR2 YYEKEE (reference sequence). Trimming took off 4 bases at V and 1 base at J, with 11 bases between the two ends. The CDR3 has 14 residues. CDR3 amino acids: CASSGRHTNTEAFF. The CDR3 region has the DNA TGTGCCAGCAGCGGAAGGCACACGAACACTGAAGCTTTCTTT.

This clonotype appeared many times. The V call is TRBV7-2, the J call TRBJ1-6; maybe TRBD1 (5 bases). CDR3 length: 14 residues. Germline values: CDR1 SGHTA, CDR2 FQGNSA. Trimming shortened V by 5 bases and J by 7 bases, and 12 bases separated the two germline ends. CDR3 loop: CASSNRRGNSPLHF. In DNA, the CDR3 is TGTGCCAGCAGCAATCGTAGGGGAAATTCACCCCTCCACTTT.